This TCR beta chain stems from a study of blood T cells in healthy people across ages. Study in general: About one barcoded beta molecule per two T cells came from capture by template switching.

Study-wide findings and caveats: The lack of PBMC sorting stopped any conclusive naive versus antigen-experienced comparison. Donor CMV infection status was unknown, possibly confounding age-related changes in expanded clonotypes.

This clonotype was observed a few times. As yet, its antigen is unknown. Trimming took 10 bases from V and 2 from J, leaving 13 bases between them. The CDR3 contains 13 residues. Germline CDR1 reads MNHEY; CDR2 reads SVGAGI. Then a second PCR, running roughly 7 to 11 cycles, was carried out with a sample-barcoded 5' primer and a J-beta primer mix. TCRdb ran MiXCR on the 5' RACE reads and lists one entry per CDR3 protein. The sample shows about 1.8 million distinct CDR3 sequences, about 50% of them seen only once. Extracted total RNA amounted to at least 5.5 micrograms for each sample. What was sequenced was blood. The sequence was obtained from a woman aged 40 to 50 in good health. The genes are TRBV6-5 and TRBJ2-3, with D perhaps TRBD1 or TRBD2 (5 bases each). The CDR3 loop is CATLSGLTDTQYF. The CDR3, as DNA: TGTGCCACGCTGTCGGGGCTCACAGATACGCAGTATTTT.